This T cell receptor beta chain was sequenced during a study of beta chain features in type 1 diabetes. Study summary: Across the samples, 90 million to 120 million sorted cells were examined in total. Broader study findings: Researchers report that Type 1 diabetes patients had moderately but significantly shorter TCRB CDR3s across all four CD4+ subsets.

CDR3 length: 12 residues. Germline lookup yields CDR1 SNHLY and CDR2 FYNNEI. The germline V and J ends were trimmed by 8 bases and 7 bases, with 12 bases remaining between them. As to this clone: Its antigen is as yet unknown.

Of the isolated RNA, all was reverse transcribed, and so the sequenced material was expressed TCRB transcripts. Read counts averaged around 4 million for samples of naive, central memory and regulatory T cells. Sequencing used immunoSEQ multiplex PCR; TCRdb keeps in-frame clones, though not all of them. The sample consists of hundreds of thousands of clones, about 14% of them appearing once. Sequenced: naive CD4+ T cells from blood. The receptor's source is a man in his late teens or twenties with type 1 diabetes. The chain couples TRBV2 to TRBJ1-5, with TRBD1 as a possible D gene (5 bases). CDR3 DNA sequence: TGTGCCAGCCGACAGTTAGGGCAGCCCCAGCATTTT. Translating it yields CASRQLGQPQHF.